The 17 T cell receptor beta chains given below trace back to one sample, sequenced in a study of human T cells and chemical hapten exposure. TCRdb fed the RACE reads into MiXCR, producing one record per CDR3 protein. This sample has about 42,000 distinct CDR3 sequences, with approximately 9.6% found just once. Time point meaning: patch test 2, 6 weeks after DPC sensitization. Treatment indicated: therapeutic diphenylcyclopropenone sensitization with weekly scalp DPC. It was unfractionated whole blood from which total RNA was extracted. The sample consisted of whole blood, taken in connection with sensitization to the hapten diphenylcyclopropenone (DPC). These receptors were obtained from a woman aged 25 to 39 with alopecia areata. Some clones in this sample may be carry-over from other donors' samples.

The chain joins TRBV7-8 to TRBJ2-7; 9 positions match TRBD1. V lost 1 base and J lost 4; bases outside the gene matches: 5. Germline values: CDR1 SGHVS, CDR2 FQNEAQ. This CDR3 region has 15 residues. CDR3 bases: TGTGCCAGCAGCTTAGACAGGGGGCCGTGGTACGAGCAGTACTTC. It yields the protein CASSLDRGPWYEQYF. Complete variable domain (other parts from reference TRBV7-8 and TRBJ2-7): GAGVSQSPRYKVAKRGQDVALRCDPISGHVSLFWYQQALGQGPEFLTYFQNEAQLDKSGLPSDRFFAERPEGSVSTLKIQRTQQEDSAVYLCASSLDRGPWYEQYFGPGTRLTVT.

The rearrangement links TRBV9 to TRBJ1-2, with 11 bases lining up with TRBD1. CDR1 is SGDLS and CDR2 is YYNGEE in the germline V gene. Germline trimming cut 6 bases from V and 7 bases from J; bases unmatched to any gene: 8. The CDR3 totals 14 residues. This chain's CDR3 is CASMGQGERSGYTF. The CDR3 nucleotides read TGTGCCAGCATGGGACAGGGGGAAAGGAGTGGCTACACCTTC.

This clonotype was recorded at least ten times. At one end the junction does not follow the germline gene, possibly because of a read error. The rearrangement uses TRBV27 and TRBJ2-5; the D call may be TRBD1 or TRBD2 (6 bases each). The CDR3 runs 13 residues. Germline-derived CDR1 and CDR2 are MNHEY and SMNVEV (reference sequence). CDR3 in DNA: TGTGCCAGCAGTTTCGGGGGACAAGGGACCCAGTACTTC. This translates into CASSFGGQGTQYF.

This clonotype was recorded a few times. The chain uses TRBV18 and TRBJ1-1, with 7 nucleotides matching TRBD1. Germline CDR1 and CDR2: KGHSH and LQKENI. The CDR3 spans 13 residues. V gave up 6 bases and J gave up 4 bases; unmatched junction bases: 5. Here the CDR3 reads CASSIPGGTEAFF. The CDR3 DNA reads as TGTGCCAGCTCGATTCCAGGGGGCACTGAAGCTTTCTTT.

This clonotype was counted between two and nine times. The chain uses TRBV12-3 or TRBV12-4 and TRBJ2-1; D might be TRBD1 (5 bases). This CDR3 is built from 11 residues. Trimming left V 3 bases short and J 13 bases short, with 10 bases between. CDR3 nucleotide sequence: TGTGCCAGCAGTTTTAGGACAAGTCAGTTCTTC. Translated: CASSFRTSQFF.

This clonotype was counted at least ten times. The chain joins TRBV6-2 or TRBV6-3 to TRBJ2-2; no firm D call. This CDR3 spans 17 amino acids. Between the trimmed V and J ends, which lost 2 bases and 7 bases, there was a span of 20 bases. Germline loops: CDR1 MNHEY, CDR2 SVGEGT. CDR3 bases: TGTGCCAGCAGTTACCGCTCCTCCGGAGTATACCACGGGGAGCTGTTTTTT. It codes for CASSYRSSGVYHGELFF.

Ten or more counts support this clonotype. The chain carries TRBV28 and TRBJ1-6; D unresolved. The CDR3 spans 15 residues. CDR1 is MDHEN and CDR2 is SYDVKM in the germline V gene. V was shortened by 2 bases and J by 4 bases, with 9 bases between the two germline ends. As DNA, the CDR3 is TGTGCCAGCAGTTTAGAAAGCCTATATAATTCACCCCTCCACTTT. This codes for CASSLESLYNSPLHF.

This clonotype has a handful of counts. The chain is built from TRBV5-1 and TRBJ2-7; the D call may be TRBD1 or TRBD2 (6 bases each). The CDR3 extends over 14 amino acids. Trimming removed 6 bases at V and 2 bases at J, with 15 bases between. Germline-derived CDR1 and CDR2 are SGHRS and YFSETQ. CDR3 protein: CASMYGGDTYEQYF. CDR3 nucleotides: TGCGCCAGCATGTACGGGGGCGACACCTACGAGCAGTACTTC.

This clonotype was recorded a few times. The CDR3: CAISPYGTGASLLVPDTQYF. CDR3 DNA sequence: TGTGCCATCAGTCCCTACGGTACGGGGGCGAGCTTGCTAGTACCCGATACGCAGTATTTT. The gene calls are TRBV10-3 and TRBJ2-3; either TRBD1 or TRBD2 may supply D (6 bases each). CDR3 length: 20 amino acids. V dropped 5 bases and J dropped 6 bases, with 33 bases sitting between them. Germline V gene sequence: CDR1 ENHRY, CDR2 SYGVKD.

This clonotype was picked up a small number of times. The chain links TRBV5-4 to TRBJ1-2, with D possibly matching TRBD1 (5 bases). There are 15 residues in the CDR3. V was trimmed by 0 bases and J by 5 bases, leaving 14 bases between them. Germline values: CDR1 SGHNT, CDR2 YYREEE (reference sequence). The CDR3 nucleotides are TGTGCCAGCAGCTTGGAAGTAGGCAGGGATTATGGCTACACCTTC. This gives the protein CASSLEVGRDYGYTF.

The chain recombines TRBV19 with TRBJ1-1; 8 bases match TRBD1. The CDR3 has 15 residues. Looked up from germline, CDR1 is LNHDA and CDR2 is SQIVND (reference sequence). The ends lost 7 bases at V and 5 bases at J; junction bases unmatched: 12. DNA of the CDR3: TGTGCCAGTATAAGGGCCGGGACAGGTCTAACTGAAGCTTTCTTT. Its translation: CASIRAGTGLTEAFF.

This clonotype was seen ten or more times. The rearrangement uses TRBV28 and TRBJ1-2; weak D call: TRBD1 (5 bases). CDR1 is MDHEN, CDR2 SYDVKM, per germline. Trimming took 6 bases from V and 2 from J, leaving 13 bases between them. The length of the CDR3 is 14 residues. CDR3 residues: CASRGAQGNYGYTF. The CDR3 region has the DNA TGTGCCAGCAGAGGCGCGCAGGGCAACTATGGCTACACCTTC.

This clonotype was found a few times. The chain combines TRBV7-2 with TRBJ1-5; unclear D gene. V dropped 1 base and J dropped 0 bases, with 7 bases sitting between them. This CDR3 is 15 amino acids long. In germline, CDR1 is SGHTA, CDR2 FQGNSA. The CDR3 spells CASSLVTDSNQPQHF. The CDR3 DNA follows: TGTGCCAGCAGCTTAGTGACGGATAGCAATCAGCCCCAGCATTTT.

This chain links TRBV7-2 with TRBJ2-3; D is unclear. V lost 0 bases, J lost 6 bases, and 4 bases lay in between. This CDR3 is built from 12 residues. The germline gives CDR1 SGHTA, CDR2 FQGNSA. The CDR3 spells CASSLATDTQYF. The CDR3 DNA reads as TGTGCCAGCAGCTTAGCGACTGATACGCAGTATTTT.

This clonotype was observed many times. The chain combines TRBV28 with TRBJ1-6; D is unresolved. The CDR3 loop spans 12 amino acids. Germline lookup yields CDR1 MDHEN and CDR2 SYDVKM. V lost 8 bases, J lost 7 bases, and 9 bases lay in between. CDR3 in amino acids: CASLSANSPLHF. CDR3 coding DNA: TGTGCCAGCCTATCTGCCAATTCACCCCTCCACTTT.

The chain is built from TRBV7-2 and TRBJ1-2, with D unclear. This CDR3 has 14 residues. V was trimmed by 5 bases and J by 4 bases, leaving 14 bases between them. CDR1 is SGHTA, CDR2 FQGNSA, per germline. CDR3 DNA: TGTGCCAGCAGCCCACGCTGGTCGGTCTATGGCTACACCTTC. As protein: CASSPRWSVYGYTF.

By share, this clonotype ranks as medium-sized. V usage is TRBV12-3 or TRBV12-4 and J usage is TRBJ2-5, with 7 nucleotides matching TRBD1. J was trimmed by 5 bases and V by 6 bases; bases with no gene match: 9. This CDR3 has 14 amino acids. The CDR3 region is CASSPTGQGETQYF. CDR3 bases: TGTGCCAGCAGCCCGACAGGGCAGGGGGAGACCCAGTACTTC.